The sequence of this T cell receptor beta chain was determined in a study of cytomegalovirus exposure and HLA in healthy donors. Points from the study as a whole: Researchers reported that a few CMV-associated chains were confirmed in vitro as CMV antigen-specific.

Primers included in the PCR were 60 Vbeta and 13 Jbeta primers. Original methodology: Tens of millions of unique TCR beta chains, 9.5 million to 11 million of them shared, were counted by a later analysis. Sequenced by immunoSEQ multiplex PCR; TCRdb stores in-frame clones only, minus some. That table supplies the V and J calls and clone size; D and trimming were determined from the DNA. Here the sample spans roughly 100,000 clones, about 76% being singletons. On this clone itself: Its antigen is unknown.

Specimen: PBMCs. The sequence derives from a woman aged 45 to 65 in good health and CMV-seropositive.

CDR3 amino acids: CASSSLRTQGEEEKLFF. The CDR3 DNA is TGTGCCAGCAGCTCCTTACGAACACAGGGGGAAGAGGAAAAACTGTTTTTT. The chain is built from TRBV7-4 and TRBJ1-4; TRBD1 agrees at 8 bases. This CDR3 has 17 amino acids. Germline V gives CDR1 SGHVT, CDR2 SQSDAQ. V dropped 4 bases and J dropped 8; count of bases not matched to a gene: 15.